This is a list of T cell receptor beta chains from one sample in a study of shared T cell receptors in the human thymus. TCRdb's table, derived via immunoSEQ multiplex PCR, lists solely in-frame clones and lacks some. The sample holds approximately 730,000 clones, approximately 85% seen once. These same records also appear under a second study, on human thymus T cells.

The material sequenced was thymocytes. The receptors were sampled from a girl under three years old with a congenital heart defect. Both conserved end residues are part of each CDR3. Each record gives: D gene, clone size, J gene, V gene, CDR3 protein, CDR3 DNA. The D gene is left open where the match is weak. Some rows have no size entry. The others give once, few or many, or a class for an expanded clone.

>TRBD1|once|TRBJ2-5|TRBV6-5
CASSSSGGAETQYF
TGTGCCAGCAGTTCCTCAGGGGGCGCGGAGACCCAGTACTTC
>-|-|TRBJ1-5|TRBV18
CASSPAQGRGNQPQHF
TGTGCCAGCTCACCGGCACAGGGTCGGGGCAATCAGCCCCAGCATTTT
>-|-|TRBJ1-1|TRBV10-3
CAISESGVGAMNTEAFF
TGTGCCATCAGTGAGTCAGGGGTAGGGGCCATGAACACTGAAGCTTTCTTT
>TRBD1|once|TRBJ1-2|TRBV13
CASSLVRGQSNGYTF
TGTGCCAGCAGCTTAGTACGGGGACAGTCGAATGGCTACACCTTC
>-|-|TRBJ2-1|TRBV4-1
CASSQGVAEPWDEQFF
TGCGCCAGCAGTCAAGGGGTGGCGGAACCCTGGGATGAGCAGTTCTTC
>-|-|TRBJ2-1|TRBV28
CASSPRNPYNEQFF
TGTGCCAGCAGCCCCAGGAACCCCTACAATGAGCAGTTCTTC
>TRBD1|-|TRBJ1-5|TRBV27
CASSKKQGAWVEPQHF
TGTGCCAGCAGTAAAAAACAGGGGGCCTGGGTGGAGCCCCAGCATTTT
>TRBD1|-|TRBJ2-7|TRBV5-1
CASSTQLGTGGEEYF
TGCGCCAGCAGCACCCAGCTCGGGACAGGGGGCGAGGAGTACTTC
>-|-|TRBJ1-6|TRBV11-1
CASSPDSLNSPLHF
TGTGCCAGCAGCCCGGACAGCCTGAATTCACCCCTCCACTTT
>TRBD1|-|TRBJ1-1|TRBV27
CASSANRGIAEAFF
TGTGCCAGCAGTGCTAACAGGGGTATCGCTGAAGCTTTCTTT
>TRBD1|-|TRBJ1-1|TRBV25-1
CASSDPTGGDTEAFF
TGTGCCAGCAGTGACCCGACAGGGGGTGACACTGAAGCTTTCTTT
>-|-|TRBJ2-2|TRBV6-5
CASSQGSNTGELFF
TGTGCCAGCAGTCAGGGTTCTAACACCGGGGAGCTGTTTTTT
>-|-|TRBJ2-2|TRBV14
CASSQDRDRLIGELFF
TGTGCCAGCAGCCAAGACCGAGACAGGTTAATCGGGGAGCTGTTTTTT
>TRBD1|-|TRBJ1-2|TRBV6-6
CASSTGDRGNGYTF
TGTGCCAGCAGTACGGGGGACAGGGGAAATGGCTACACCTTC
>-|-|TRBJ2-5|TRBV4-3
CASSQDRRFRLESKTQYF
TGCGCCAGCAGCCAAGATAGGCGGTTCCGACTAGAGTCCAAGACCCAGTACTTC
>-|-|TRBJ2-5|TRBV19
CASSYSGETQYF
TGTGCCAGTAGCTATTCCGGGGAGACCCAGTACTTC
>TRBD1|-|TRBJ2-7|TRBV12-5
CASGLPYSPGTGLTYEQYF
TGTGCTAGTGGTTTGCCTTACTCTCCCGGGACAGGTTTGACCTACGAGCAGTACTTC